This TCR beta chain stems from a study of blood T cells in healthy people across ages. The CDR3 runs to 15 residues. Germline assignment: CDR1 LGHDT and CDR2 YNNKEL (reference sequence). V dropped 4 bases and J dropped 4; count of bases not matched to a gene: 7. The second PCR ran roughly 6 to 12 cycles with a sample-barcoded 5' primer and J-beta primers. TCRdb passed the 5' RACE reads through MiXCR, listing each CDR3 protein once. Among roughly 2 million distinct CDR3 sequences listed, around 50% were seen once. In its sample, this clonotype was seen a few times. The chain employs TRBV3-1 and TRBJ2-1, with TRBD2 identical over 7 bases. This TCR was recovered from a woman aged 40 to 55 in good health. Sequencing was performed on blood. DNA of the CDR3: TGTGCCAGCAGCCTTCTAGCGGTGAAATACAATGAGCAGTTCTTC. Amino acid sequence: CASSLLAVKYNEQFF.